The 24 T cell receptor beta chains listed next were all sequenced from one sample in a study of T cell changes during pregnancy in multiple sclerosis. Measured with immunoSEQ multiplex PCR; TCRdb has only the in-frame clones, and not every one. The sample has roughly 80,000 clones, 93% seen once. Source: peripheral blood, taken in the second trimester of pregnancy. All receptors come from a female donor with multiple sclerosis, enrolled in a pregnancy study.

The genes are TRBV4-1 and TRBJ1-2; D perhaps matches TRBD1 (5 bases). CDR1 MGHRA and CDR2 YSYEKL come from the germline V gene. The CDR3 spans 17 residues. Trimming took 1 base from V and 0 from J, leaving 15 bases between them. Here the CDR3 reads CASSQGVSTGANYGYTF. CDR3 bases: TGCGCCAGCAGCCAAGGTGTGTCCACGGGGGCTAACTATGGCTACACCTTC.

The chain joins TRBV7-2 to TRBJ2-1, with D tentatively TRBD2 (6 bases). Germline assignment: CDR1 SGHTA and CDR2 FQGNSA. The CDR3 runs 19 residues. V shed 4 bases and J shed 6 bases, with 28 bases lying between them. CDR3 protein: CASSYRGAEVWGRSNEQFF. In DNA, the CDR3 is TGTGCCAGCAGCTACCGCGGGGCTGAGGTCTGGGGGAGGAGCAATGAGCAGTTCTTC.

Only one count was recorded for this clone. The chain recombines TRBV9 with TRBJ2-1, with 11 bases identical to TRBD2. Trimming took 5 bases from V and 3 from J; bases not matched to a gene: 7. This CDR3 spans 16 amino acids. Germline assignment: CDR1 SGDLS and CDR2 YYNGEE. CDR3 sequence reads: CASSTIAGGNYNEQFF. Written as DNA, the CDR3 is TGTGCCAGCAGTACAATAGCGGGGGGGAACTACAATGAGCAGTTCTTC.

The rearrangement links TRBV5-1 to TRBJ2-6, with D unresolved. Germline assignment: CDR1 SGHRS and CDR2 YFSETQ. CDR3 length equals 19 residues. V lost 0 bases and J lost 1, with 17 bases in between. The CDR3 here is CASSLVFQAVGSGANVLTF. The CDR3 bases are TGCGCCAGCAGCTTGGTGTTTCAGGCCGTTGGGTCTGGGGCCAACGTCCTGACTTTC.

The count of this clone is one. The gene calls are TRBV6-5 and TRBJ1-4; D uncertain. The CDR3 spans 14 residues. Germline values: CDR1 MNHEY, CDR2 SVGAGI. The V and J ends lost 5 bases and 0 bases respectively, with 7 bases between them. The CDR3 nucleotides are TGTGCCAGCAGTCGGGTGGCAACTAATGAAAAACTGTTTTTT. Amino acid sequence: CASSRVATNEKLFF.

The chain employs TRBV4-1 and TRBJ1-6; the D is unclear. There are 15 residues in the CDR3. The V gene's germline CDR1 is MGHRA and CDR2 YSYEKL. The V end lost 0 bases, the J end lost 9 bases, and 12 bases lay between the germline ends. The chain's CDR3 is CASSQEIWAGSPLHF. CDR3 bases: TGCGCCAGCAGCCAAGAGATTTGGGCGGGTTCACCCCTCCACTTT.

The rearrangement joins TRBV5-1 to TRBJ1-4; D remains unclear. Trimming took off 4 bases at V and 10 bases at J, with 17 bases between the two ends. The germline V gene encodes CDR1 SGHRS and CDR2 YFSETQ. This CDR3 has 14 residues. The chain's CDR3 is CASSTELKLGKLFF. In nucleotides, the CDR3 is TGCGCCAGCAGCACGGAGCTTAAACTGGGAAAACTGTTTTTT.

The J gene is TRBJ1-1, the V gene TRBV10-1, with 7 bases identical to TRBD1. Germline V gene lookup returns CDR1 WNHNN and CDR2 SYGVQD (reference sequence). The CDR3 totals 14 residues. The CDR3 region has the DNA TGCGGCGAGAACAGGGGAAAGGGGAGCACTGAAGCTTTCTTT. Translation: CGENRGKGSTEAFF.

This chain joins TRBV27 and TRBJ2-7; 8 bases are shared with TRBD1. V dropped 8 bases and J dropped 3; count of bases not matched to a gene: 9. The germline V gene has CDR1 MNHEY and CDR2 SMNVEV (reference sequence). This CDR3 contains 14 residues. The CDR3 bases are TGTGCCAGCCAGGGGGCCGTATCAAACTACGAGCAGTACTTC. Translated: CASQGAVSNYEQYF.

J is TRBJ2-2 and V is TRBV2, with D tentatively TRBD2 (5 bases). Trimming cost V 4 bases and J 5 bases, with 8 bases left between them. Germline values: CDR1 SNHLY, CDR2 FYNNEI. The CDR3 is 13 residues long. This CDR3 is CASSVRGTGELFF. In DNA form, the CDR3 reads TGTGCCAGCAGTGTACGGGGTACCGGGGAGCTGTTTTTT.

The CDR3 spells CASSLSGVLSYNEQFF. The DNA for the CDR3 is TGCGCCAGCAGCTTGTCGGGGGTGCTTTCCTACAATGAGCAGTTCTTC. The rearrangement links TRBV5-1 to TRBJ2-1; possibly TRBD2 for D (6 bases). Germline-derived CDR1 and CDR2 are SGHRS and YFSETQ. Between the trimmed V and J ends, which lost 1 base and 1 base, there was a span of 12 bases. CDR3 size: 16 residues. The full variable domain, rest sourced from reference TRBV5-1 and TRBJ2-1, is KAGVTQTPRYLIKTRGQQVTLSCSPISGHRSVSWYQQTPGQGLQFLFEYFSETQRNKGNFPGRFSGRQFSNSRSEMNVSTLELGDSALYLCASSLSGVLSYNEQFFGPGTRLTVL.

J is TRBJ1-1 and V is TRBV14; possibly TRBD1 for D (5 bases). This CDR3 has 20 residues. CDR1 and CDR2 (germline): SGHDN, FVKESK. V was cut by 0 bases and J by 7 bases, with 30 bases left in between. The CDR3 loop reads CASSQDLSGTLTVVRDEAFF. CDR3 bases: TGTGCCAGCAGCCAAGACTTGTCTGGAACCCTGACAGTCGTAAGGGATGAAGCTTTCTTT.

The V and J genes are TRBV7-9 and TRBJ2-1, with TRBD2 matching 13 bases. Per the germline V gene, CDR1 is SEHNR and CDR2 is FQNEAQ (reference sequence). The CDR3 sequence is 17 residues long. Unmatched junction bases numbered 7, after V lost 3 bases and J lost 5 bases. CDR3 sequence reads: CASSFKLAGGRHNEQFF. The CDR3 DNA is TGTGCCAGCAGCTTCAAACTAGCGGGGGGGCGGCACAATGAGCAGTTCTTC.

The chain uses TRBV7-9 and TRBJ1-1; D is uncertain. Germline CDR1 reads SEHNR; CDR2 reads FQNEAQ (reference sequence). Trimming took 5 bases from V and 1 from J, leaving 17 bases between them. The length of the CDR3 is 16 residues. In DNA form, the CDR3 reads TGTGCCAGCAGCCAACTTACGGGAGTCGGGAACACTGAAGCTTTCTTT. Protein sequence: CASSQLTGVGNTEAFF.

The chain recombines TRBV6-5 with TRBJ1-1, with a weak D call TRBD1 (5 bases). CDR1 and CDR2 (germline): MNHEY, SVGAGI. Trimming pared 2 bases from V and 2 bases from J, leaving 9 bases between. CDR3 length: 14 amino acids. The CDR3 protein is CASSYRQTNTEAFF. In DNA form, the CDR3 reads TGTGCCAGCAGTTACCGACAGACTAACACTGAAGCTTTCTTT.

The CDR3 loop is CASSTKQGSNQPQHF. The DNA for the CDR3 is TGTGCCAGCAGTACCAAACAGGGTAGCAATCAGCCCCAGCATTTT. The chain uses TRBV6-5 and TRBJ1-5; weak D call: TRBD1 (6 bases). CDR1 MNHEY and CDR2 SVGAGI come from the germline V gene. The germline V and J ends were trimmed by 5 bases and 0 bases, with 11 bases remaining between them. The CDR3 is made up of 15 amino acids.

J is TRBJ1-1 and V is TRBV6-1, with a weak D call TRBD1 (5 bases). With 6 bases removed from V and 4 bases from J, the gap between germline ends came to 15 bases. The CDR3 loop spans 14 amino acids. The germline CDR1 and CDR2 sequences are MNHNS and SASEGT. The CDR3 loop reads CASSGGRGVTEAFF. For the CDR3, the DNA is TGTGCCAGCAGCGGAGGGCGAGGGGTCACTGAAGCTTTCTTT.

This chain links TRBV6-5 with TRBJ1-2, with D perhaps matching TRBD1 (6 bases). Germline V gene data show CDR1 as MNHEY and CDR2 as SVGAGI. The CDR3 runs 15 residues. Trimming left V 6 bases short and J 2 bases short, with 16 bases between. CDR3 bases: TGTGCCAGCAGCATGGGGGCCTATACAAACTATGGCTACACCTTC. Protein sequence: CASSMGAYTNYGYTF.

This chain uses TRBV5-1 with TRBJ1-1; 10 positions agree with TRBD1. There are 17 residues in the CDR3. Germline-derived CDR1 and CDR2 are SGHRS and YFSETQ. V gave up 0 bases and J gave up 2 bases; unmatched junction bases: 7. Here the CDR3 DNA reads TGCGCCAGCAGCTTGGATCGGACAGGGGGGTATAACACTGAAGCTTTCTTT. Encoded protein: CASSLDRTGGYNTEAFF.

The chain uses TRBV6-5 and TRBJ2-3; TRBD2 aligns across 9 bases. Germline CDR1 and CDR2: MNHEY and SVGAGI. The CDR3 extends over 13 amino acids. V dropped 7 bases and J dropped 6; count of bases not matched to a gene: 5. Here the CDR3 reads CASKGLAGDTQYF. For the CDR3, the DNA is TGTGCCAGCAAAGGGCTAGCGGGGGATACGCAGTATTTT.

The chain combines TRBV19 with TRBJ2-2, with 10 bases lining up with TRBD2. Germline V CDR1 and CDR2: LNHDA, SQIVND (reference sequence). This CDR3 spans 16 amino acids. Losses at the gene ends were 2 bases for V and 10 bases for J; bases not matched to a gene: 10. CDR3: CASSILTAGGPVELFF. CDR3 DNA: TGTGCCAGTAGTATATTAACAGCGGGGGGGCCGGTGGAGCTGTTTTTT.

This sequence joins TRBV9 and TRBJ2-3, with 13 positions matching TRBD2. The CDR3 has 17 residues. Germline CDR1 is SGDLS and CDR2 is YYNGEE. Trimming took 4 bases from V and 6 from J; bases not matched to a gene: 11. The CDR3 protein is CASSIPTSGGALDTQYF. CDR3 sequence (DNA): TGTGCCAGCAGCATCCCAACTAGCGGGGGGGCGTTGGATACGCAGTATTTT.

The chain uses TRBV5-1 and TRBJ2-5; 8 nucleotides align to TRBD1. The CDR3 runs to 15 residues. J was trimmed by 4 bases and V by 0 bases; bases with no gene match: 5. The germline CDR1 and CDR2 sequences are SGHRS and YFSETQ. The CDR3 DNA follows: TGCGCCAGCAGCTTGGTAGGTGACAGGGGAGAGACCCAGTACTTC. Its protein is CASSLVGDRGETQYF.

The chain uses TRBV30 and TRBJ2-3, with D unclear. The CDR3 contains 12 residues. CDR1 and CDR2 from the germline V gene are GTSNPN and SVGIG (reference sequence). V lost 3 bases, J lost 5 bases, and 9 bases lay in between. The CDR3 reads CAWSVRVDTQYF. The CDR3 DNA follows: TGTGCCTGGAGCGTCCGTGTAGATACGCAGTATTTT.